This T cell receptor (beta chain) comes out of a study of T cell repertoires in cytomegalovirus infection. The study, taken as a whole, reports: HLA-C-restricted CMV-specific TCR beta clonotypes were dominant in the ex vivo response.

TCRdb reprocessed the reads via MiXCR and lists one record per CDR3 protein. The sample lists around 260,000 distinct CDR3 sequences; around 8.7% were seen once. Details on this clonotype: Its antigen remains unknown.

The length of the CDR3 is 16 residues. Trimming took 5 bases from V and 2 from J; bases not matched to a gene: 6. The germline V gene encodes CDR1 SGHTA and CDR2 FQGNSA. J is TRBJ2-5 and V is TRBV7-2, with 12 bases fitting TRBD2. The source material was PBMCs. This receptor was taken from a human donor in good health (CMV status not recorded). Some clones in this sample may be carry-over from other donors' samples. CDR3 sequence (DNA): TGTGCCAGCAGCCGAGCTAGCGGGGGGGCGCAAGAGACCCAGTACTTC. Its protein product is CASSRASGGAQETQYF. The full variable domain, with the rest looked up from reference TRBV7-2 and TRBJ2-5, is GAGVSQSPSNKVTEKGKDVELRCDPISGHTALYWYRQSLGQGLEFLIYFQGNSAPDKSGLPSDRFSAERTGGSVSTLTIQRTQQEDSAVYLCASSRASGGAQETQYFGPGTRLLVL.